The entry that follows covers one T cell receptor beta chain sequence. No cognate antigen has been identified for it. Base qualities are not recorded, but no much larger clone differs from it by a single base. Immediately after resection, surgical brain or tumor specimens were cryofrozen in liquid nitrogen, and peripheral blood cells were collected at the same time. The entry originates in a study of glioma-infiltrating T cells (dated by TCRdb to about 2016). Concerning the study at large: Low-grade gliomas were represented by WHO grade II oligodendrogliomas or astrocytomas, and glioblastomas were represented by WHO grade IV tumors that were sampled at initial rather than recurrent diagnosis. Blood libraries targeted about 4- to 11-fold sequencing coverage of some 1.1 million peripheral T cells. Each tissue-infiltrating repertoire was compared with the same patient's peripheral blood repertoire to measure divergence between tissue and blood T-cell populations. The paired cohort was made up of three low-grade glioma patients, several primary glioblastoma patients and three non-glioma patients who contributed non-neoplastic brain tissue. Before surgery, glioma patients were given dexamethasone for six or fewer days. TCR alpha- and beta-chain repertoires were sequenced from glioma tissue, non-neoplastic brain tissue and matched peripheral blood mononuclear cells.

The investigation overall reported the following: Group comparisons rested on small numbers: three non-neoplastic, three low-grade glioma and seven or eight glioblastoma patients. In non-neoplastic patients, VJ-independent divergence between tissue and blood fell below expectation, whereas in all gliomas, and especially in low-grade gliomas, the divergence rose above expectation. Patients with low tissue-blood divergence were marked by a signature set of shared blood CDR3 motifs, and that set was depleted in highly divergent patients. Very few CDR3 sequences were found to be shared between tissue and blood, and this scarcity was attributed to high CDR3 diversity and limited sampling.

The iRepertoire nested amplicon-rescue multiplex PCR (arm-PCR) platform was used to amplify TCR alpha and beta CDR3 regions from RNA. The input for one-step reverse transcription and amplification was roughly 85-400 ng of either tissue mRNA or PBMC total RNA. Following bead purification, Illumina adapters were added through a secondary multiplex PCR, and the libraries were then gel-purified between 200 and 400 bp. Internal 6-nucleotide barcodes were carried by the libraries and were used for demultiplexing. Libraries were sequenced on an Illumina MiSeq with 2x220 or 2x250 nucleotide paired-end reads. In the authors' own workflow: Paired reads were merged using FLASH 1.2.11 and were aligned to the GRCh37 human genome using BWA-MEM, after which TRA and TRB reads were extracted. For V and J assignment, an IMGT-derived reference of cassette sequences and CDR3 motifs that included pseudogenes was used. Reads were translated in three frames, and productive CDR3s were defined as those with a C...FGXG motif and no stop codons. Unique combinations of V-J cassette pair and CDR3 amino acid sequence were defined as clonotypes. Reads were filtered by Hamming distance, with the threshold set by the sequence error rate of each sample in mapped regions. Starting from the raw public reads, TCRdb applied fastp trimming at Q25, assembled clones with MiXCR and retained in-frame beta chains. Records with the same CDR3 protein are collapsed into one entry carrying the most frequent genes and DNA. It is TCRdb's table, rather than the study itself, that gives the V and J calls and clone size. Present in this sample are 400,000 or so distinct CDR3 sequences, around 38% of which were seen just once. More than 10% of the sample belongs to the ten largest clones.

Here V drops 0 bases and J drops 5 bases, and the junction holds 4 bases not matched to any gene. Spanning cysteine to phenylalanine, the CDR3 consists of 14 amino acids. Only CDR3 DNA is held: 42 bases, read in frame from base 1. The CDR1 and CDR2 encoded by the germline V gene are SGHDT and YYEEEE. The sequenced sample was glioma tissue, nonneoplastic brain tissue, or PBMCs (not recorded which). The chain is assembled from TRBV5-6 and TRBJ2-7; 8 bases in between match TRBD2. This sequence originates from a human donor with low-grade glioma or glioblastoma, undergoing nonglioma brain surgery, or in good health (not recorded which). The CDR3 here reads CASSLGLALDEQYF. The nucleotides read TGTGCCAGCAGCTTGGGACTAGCGCTCGACGAGCAGTACTTC. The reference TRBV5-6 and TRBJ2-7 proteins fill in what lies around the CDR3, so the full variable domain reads DAGVTQSPTHLIKTRGQQVTLRCSPKSGHDTVSWYQQALGQGPQFIFQYYEEEERQRGNFPDRFSGHQFPNYSSELNVNALLLGDSALYLCASSLGLALDEQYFGPGTRLTVT.